Following are 31 T cell receptor beta chains from one sample sequenced in a study of blood T cell repertoires in COVID-19. Profiled with immunoSEQ multiplex PCR; TCRdb holds only in-frame clones, not every one. The sample records under 65,000 clones, around 80% being singletons. Sequencing was carried out using peripheral blood. Receptor source: a woman aged 60 to 75 with acute or convalescent COVID-19.

The rearrangement joins TRBV29-1 to TRBJ1-2; weak D call: TRBD1 (5 bases). Germline values: CDR1 SQVTM, CDR2 ANQGSEA. The V end lost 7 bases, the J end lost 6 bases, and 15 bases lay between the germline ends. The CDR3 has 12 amino acids. Here the CDR3 reads CSAWTPKDGYTF. DNA of the CDR3: TGCAGCGCCTGGACACCTAAAGATGGCTACACCTTC. Combining the CDR3 with reference TRBV29-1 and TRBJ1-2 gives the whole variable domain SAVISQKPSRDICQRGTSLTIQCQVDSQVTMMFWYRQQPGQSLTLIATANQGSEATYESGFVIDKFPISRPNLTFSTLTVSNMSPEDSSIYLCSAWTPKDGYTFGSGTRLTVV.

This sequence joins TRBV7-3 and TRBJ2-3; a weak D match, TRBD2 (5 bases). Per the germline V gene, CDR1 is SGHTA and CDR2 is FQGTGA. V lost 2 bases to trimming and J lost 4 bases, with 16 bases between them. This CDR3 is 16 amino acids long. CDR3 bases: TGTGCCAGCAGCTTATCCCGGGGTATGCTCGCAGATACGCAGTATTTT. It translates to CASSLSRGMLADTQYF. Full variable domain (rest looked up from reference TRBV7-3 and TRBJ2-3): GAGVSQTPSNKVTEKGKYVELRCDPISGHTALYWYRQSLGQGPEFLIYFQGTGAADDSGLPNDRFFAVRPEGSVSTLKIQRTERGDSAVYLCASSLSRGMLADTQYFGPGTRLTVL.

The rearrangement uses TRBV4-1 and TRBJ2-7; 10 bases fit TRBD2. The CDR3 totals 17 residues. The V gene's germline CDR1 is MGHRA and CDR2 YSYEKL. V lost 0 bases and J lost 0; bases outside the gene matches: 5. The CDR3 sequence is CASSQDNSGGYSYEQYF. In DNA, the CDR3 is TGCGCCAGCAGCCAAGACAATAGCGGGGGGTACTCCTACGAGCAGTACTTC.

The gene calls are TRBV7-9 and TRBJ2-7, with D possibly matching TRBD2 (7 bases). V was trimmed by 4 bases and J by 3 bases, leaving 13 bases between them. Germline V gene lookup returns CDR1 SEHNR and CDR2 FQNEAQ (reference sequence). The length of the CDR3 is 14 residues. CDR3 nucleotide sequence: TGTGCCAGCAGCTGGACTAGGGGGAGCTACGAGCAGTACTTC. The encoded protein is CASSWTRGSYEQYF.

This clone was seen a single time. The chain uses TRBV11-2 and TRBJ2-1; TRBD2 agrees at 10 bases. Germline CDR1 and CDR2: SGHAT and FQNNGV. The CDR3 spans 16 residues. The junction had 4 bases not matched to a gene; V was cut back by 0 bases and J by 5 bases. CDR3 sequence (DNA): TGTGCCAGCAGCTTAGAGTTCGGACTAGCGGACAATGAGCAGTTCTTC. The encoded protein is CASSLEFGLADNEQFF.

This chain uses TRBV19 with TRBJ1-1, with D possibly matching TRBD1 (5 bases). The CDR3 has 14 residues. V was trimmed by 5 bases and J by 6 bases, leaving 16 bases between them. Germline CDR1 reads LNHDA; CDR2 reads SQIVND (reference sequence). The CDR3 nucleotides read TGTGCCAGTAGTGGAGGGGTTGTGCGCGCTGAAGCTTTCTTT. Translated, it gives CASSGGVVRAEAFF. Filled out from reference TRBV19 and TRBJ1-1, the complete variable domain reads DGGITQSPKYLFRKEGQNVTLSCEQNLNHDAMYWYRQDPGQGLRLIYYSQIVNDFQKGDIAEGYSVSREKKESFPLTVTSAQKNPTAFYLCASSGGVVRAEAFFGQGTRLTVV.

CDR3: CASSRTSGGAGGTDTQYF. CDR3 nucleotides: TGTGCCAGCAGCCGGACTAGCGGGGGGGCCGGCGGCACAGATACGCAGTATTTT. The chain combines TRBV7-6 with TRBJ2-3; 15 bases line up with TRBD2. Germline CDR1 SGHVS, CDR2 FNYEAQ. The CDR3 consists of 18 residues. With 5 bases clipped from V and 1 base from J, the junction kept 7 bases outside the gene matches. Full variable domain (rest looked up from reference TRBV7-6 and TRBJ2-3): GAGVSQSPRYKVTKRGQDVALRCDPISGHVSLYWYRQALGQGPEFLTYFNYEAQQDKSGLPNDRFSAERPEGSISTLTIQRTEQRDSAMYRCASSRTSGGAGGTDTQYFGPGTRLTVL.

This rearrangement joins TRBV4-1 to TRBJ2-3; 7 bases fit TRBD2. With V trimmed by 1 base and J by 2 bases, 6 bases remained unmatched. The CDR3 consists of 16 residues. Germline V gene lookup returns CDR1 MGHRA and CDR2 YSYEKL. CDR3 region: CASSQGSGTTTDTQYF. CDR3 sequence (DNA): TGCGCCAGCAGCCAAGGGAGTGGGACTACCACAGATACGCAGTATTTT.

V and J are TRBV7-6 and TRBJ2-1; 8 nucleotides match TRBD2. The CDR3 contains 18 residues. After removal of 1 base from V and 4 bases from J, the junction contained 12 bases not matched to a gene. Per germline, CDR1 SGHVS and CDR2 FNYEAQ. Written as DNA, the CDR3 is TGTGCCAGCAGCTTAGGGCACTTGGAGCGGGGGCCATACAATGAGCAGTTCTTC. It translates to CASSLGHLERGPYNEQFF.

The chain has TRBV10-3 and TRBJ1-4; TRBD1 aligns across 7 bases. The CDR3 runs 16 residues. J was trimmed by 5 bases and V by 2 bases; bases with no gene match: 8. Germline V CDR1 and CDR2: ENHRY, SYGVKD. CDR3 in amino acids: CAISEAGTVKNEKLFF. For the CDR3, the DNA is TGTGCCATCAGTGAGGCCGGGACAGTTAAAAATGAAAAACTGTTTTTT.

This rearrangement joins TRBV7-9 to TRBJ2-1; 10 bases map to TRBD2. CDR3 length: 16 residues. Per the germline V gene, CDR1 is SEHNR and CDR2 is FQNEAQ (reference sequence). J gave up 10 bases and V 11 bases, and 20 bases lay outside the gene matches. CDR3 bases: TGTGCCCTGTTAGGGGGAGCTAGCGGGGGCCTGAGAGAGCAGTTCTTC. This codes for CALLGGASGGLREQFF.

V usage is TRBV6-5 and J usage is TRBJ2-3; 9 nucleotides align to TRBD1. Trimming removed 6 bases from V and 5 bases from J; junction bases left unmatched: 6. There are 14 residues in the CDR3. The V gene's germline CDR1 is MNHEY and CDR2 SVGAGI. CDR3 coding DNA: TGTGCCAGCAGCCTAGGGACAGGGATAGATACGCAGTATTTT. This translates into CASSLGTGIDTQYF.

The chain links TRBV11-2 to TRBJ1-5, with D tentatively TRBD1 (5 bases). Trimming stripped 0 bases from V and 7 bases from J, with 10 bases between. The CDR3 contains 14 residues. Germline assignment: CDR1 SGHAT and CDR2 FQNNGV. The chain's CDR3 is CASSLEGGVQPQHF. Written as DNA, the CDR3 is TGTGCCAGCAGCTTAGAGGGGGGGGTCCAGCCCCAGCATTTT.

This clone turned up a few times. As DNA, the CDR3 is TGTGCCAGCTCGCGGACTGCTACAGATACGCAGTATTTT. As protein: CASSRTATDTQYF. This chain joins TRBV18 and TRBJ2-3, with a weak D call TRBD2 (5 bases). CDR3 length equals 13 residues. The V gene's germline CDR1 is KGHSH and CDR2 LQKENI. V gave up 6 bases and J gave up 3 bases, with 10 bases separating them.

A few counts support this clone. This chain connects TRBV30 to TRBJ1-3, with D perhaps TRBD1 (5 bases). Deletions cut 2 bases from V and 0 bases from J, with 8 bases between. Germline V CDR1 and CDR2: GTSNPN, SVGIG (reference sequence). The CDR3 runs 14 residues. The CDR3 sequence: CAWSTGRSGNTIYF. Here the CDR3 DNA reads TGTGCCTGGAGTACAGGCCGCTCTGGAAACACCATATATTTT.

This clone was picked up one time. This sequence joins TRBV7-2 and TRBJ1-2; D not resolved. Germline assignment: CDR1 SGHTA and CDR2 FQGNSA. The ends were cut back, 5 bases at V and 3 bases at J, with 16 bases in the middle. This CDR3 comprises 15 residues. CDR3 DNA: TGTGCCAGCAGCACTTCCGGCCAGGTGGACTATGGCTACACCTTC. Translating it yields CASSTSGQVDYGYTF. Drawing the rest from reference TRBV7-2 and TRBJ1-2, the complete variable domain is GAGVSQSPSNKVTEKGKDVELRCDPISGHTALYWYRQSLGQGLEFLIYFQGNSAPDKSGLPSDRFSAERTGGSVSTLTIQRTQQEDSAVYLCASSTSGQVDYGYTFGSGTRLTVV.

The gene calls are TRBV27 and TRBJ2-2, with 7 nucleotides matching TRBD1. Germline CDR1 reads MNHEY; CDR2 reads SMNVEV (reference sequence). This CDR3 spans 15 amino acids. Trimming at V came to 5 bases and at J to 5 bases, leaving 8 bases not matched to a gene. The CDR3 DNA sequence: TGTGCCAGCAGTCCCCGACAGGGATTGACCGGGGAGCTGTTTTTT. As protein: CASSPRQGLTGELFF.

This clone was counted a few times. The chain recombines TRBV6-4 with TRBJ2-1; possibly TRBD2 for D (7 bases). The CDR3 has 15 residues. Germline V gene lookup returns CDR1 MRHNA and CDR2 SNTAGT. The V end lost 3 bases, the J end lost 8 bases, and 17 bases lay between the germline ends. In nucleotides, the CDR3 is TGTGCCAGCAGTGATGGGCGGGGGCCAGGGGATGAGCAGTTCTTC. Its protein product is CASSDGRGPGDEQFF.

The V gene is TRBV12-5, the J gene TRBJ2-5; 7 nucleotides align to TRBD2. Germline CDR1 LGHNT, CDR2 FRNRAP. Trimming cost V 6 bases and J 5 bases; bases outside gene matches: 12. This CDR3 spans 15 amino acids. The DNA of the CDR3 is TGTGCTAGTGGGCCGACTAGCCGAAGGGGCGAGACCCAGTACTTC. Its protein is CASGPTSRRGETQYF.

J is TRBJ2-1 and V is TRBV19, with 8 bases identical to TRBD2. J gave up 0 bases and V 5 bases, and 6 bases lay outside the gene matches. This CDR3 is built from 16 residues. Per germline, CDR1 LNHDA and CDR2 SQIVND (reference sequence). CDR3 amino acids: CASSHRTSGSYNEQFF. Written as DNA, the CDR3 is TGTGCCAGTAGTCATCGAACTAGCGGCTCCTACAATGAGCAGTTCTTC.

The J gene is TRBJ1-3, the V gene TRBV4-1; maybe TRBD1 (6 bases). Germline lookup yields CDR1 MGHRA and CDR2 YSYEKL. V gave up 0 bases and J gave up 0 bases, with 9 bases separating them. CDR3 length equals 16 residues. The CDR3 loop reads CASSQDGTHSGNTIYF. DNA for the CDR3: TGCGCCAGCAGCCAAGACGGGACACACTCTGGAAACACCATATATTTT.

The V gene is TRBV15, the J gene TRBJ2-2, with a possible D match to TRBD2 (6 bases). Germline V lookup: CDR1 LNHNV, CDR2 YYDKDF (reference sequence). The V gene lost 5 bases and the J gene lost 0 bases, with 13 bases spanning the gap. The CDR3 contains 16 residues. The CDR3 bases are TGTGCCACCAGCCGGGGGACCTTGACGAACACCGGGGAGCTGTTTTTT. Translation gives CATSRGTLTNTGELFF.

The DNA of the CDR3 is TGTGCCAGCAGAGGACAGCAGGCGTACGGTAATGAAAAACTGTTTTTT. This translates into CASRGQQAYGNEKLFF. V gene TRBV25-1 combines with J gene TRBJ1-4; D perhaps matches TRBD1 (6 bases). Trimming took 6 bases from V and 4 from J, leaving 18 bases between them. CDR3 length equals 16 residues. CDR1 and CDR2 (germline): MGHDK, SYGVNS.

This rearrangement joins TRBV6-6 to TRBJ1-2; 10 bases fit TRBD1. Unmatched junction bases numbered 14, after V lost 6 bases and J lost 7 bases. This CDR3 spans 16 amino acids. Germline V lookup: CDR1 MNHNY, CDR2 SVGAGI (reference sequence). CDR3 region: CASSPLSTGGAFGYTF. CDR3 nucleotides: TGTGCCAGCAGCCCCCTATCGACAGGGGGCGCGTTTGGCTACACCTTC.

Only a few counts were recorded for this clone. The chain combines TRBV7-2 with TRBJ2-7, with a weak D call TRBD2 (6 bases). V was pared by 7 bases and J by 7 bases, with 14 bases between. Germline CDR1 is SGHTA and CDR2 is FQGNSA. The length of the CDR3 is 12 residues. CDR3 loop: CASTLGGGEQYF. The CDR3 DNA reads as TGTGCCAGCACCTTGGGGGGAGGAGAGCAGTACTTC. The full variable domain, in which reference TRBV7-2 and TRBJ2-7 provide the parts outside the CDR3, is GAGVSQSPSNKVTEKGKDVELRCDPISGHTALYWYRQSLGQGLEFLIYFQGNSAPDKSGLPSDRFSAERTGGSVSTLTIQRTQQEDSAVYLCASTLGGGEQYFGPGTRLTVT.

The chain combines TRBV10-3 with TRBJ1-1; TRBD1 agrees at 7 bases. Looked up from germline, CDR1 is ENHRY and CDR2 is SYGVKD. With V trimmed by 5 bases and J by 1 base, 7 bases remained unmatched. The CDR3 has 15 residues. CDR3 loop: CAISNPQGTNTEAFF. The DNA for the CDR3 is TGTGCCATCAGTAACCCACAGGGGACGAACACTGAAGCTTTCTTT.

This chain connects TRBV6-5 to TRBJ1-2; 9 nucleotides align to TRBD1. Trimming cost V 2 bases and J 4 bases; bases outside gene matches: 8. This CDR3 comprises 16 residues. Germline CDR1 is MNHEY and CDR2 is SVGAGI. The CDR3 sequence: CASSYTAGQGGYGYTF. CDR3 sequence (DNA): TGTGCCAGCAGTTACACGGCGGGACAGGGAGGCTATGGCTACACCTTC.

The genes are TRBV24-1 and TRBJ2-3, with TRBD2 matching 8 bases. Germline V gene data show CDR1 as KGHDR and CDR2 as SFDVKD. The trim removed 4 bases at V and 6 bases at J, leaving 5 bases unmatched. This CDR3 region has 14 residues. The CDR3 nucleotides are TGTGCCACCAGTGAAACGGGGGGGGGCGATACGCAGTATTTT. It encodes CATSETGGGDTQYF.

This clone occurred a few times. The chain uses TRBV24-1 and TRBJ1-1; D gene uncertain. V lost 4 bases to trimming and J lost 1 base, with 24 bases between them. CDR1 and CDR2 (germline): KGHDR, SFDVKD. The CDR3 is made up of 19 amino acids. The CDR3 nucleotides read TGTGCCACCAGTGACAACGTTCTTCCCGGGAGTCCTGGGAACACTGAAGCTTTCTTT. Its protein product is CATSDNVLPGSPGNTEAFF.

This chain joins TRBV6-5 and TRBJ2-7, with D possibly being TRBD2 (7 bases). The length of the CDR3 is 15 residues. CDR1 and CDR2 from the germline V gene are MNHEY and SVGAGI. Trimming cost V 6 bases and J 5 bases, with 20 bases left between them. The DNA for the CDR3 is TGTGCCAGCAGCTTTTTCGGGGGGCTGAGGGACGAGCAGTACTTC. Its protein product is CASSFFGGLRDEQYF.

This clone has only one observation. CDR3 in amino acids: CASARGNYYGYTF. Written as DNA, the CDR3 is TGTGCCAGCGCCCGAGGGAACTACTATGGCTACACCTTC. The chain uses TRBV25-1 and TRBJ1-2; D gene unclear. The V gene lost 8 bases and the J gene lost 3 bases, with 13 bases spanning the gap. Germline V gives CDR1 MGHDK, CDR2 SYGVNS. The CDR3 is 13 amino acids.